This paragraph reports one T cell receptor (beta chain). This sample is part of a study of T cell responses to AZD1222 COVID-19 vaccine. The V gene lost 5 bases and the J gene lost 7 bases, with 15 bases spanning the gap. The CDR3 is 14 amino acids. Germline V gene data show CDR1 as MRHNA and CDR2 as SNTAGT. Measured with immunoSEQ multiplex PCR; TCRdb has only the in-frame clones, and not every one. Among about 140,000 clones, 92% were seen once, and the ten largest hold just over 3%. The sequence came from an adult in good health. V gene TRBV6-4 combines with J gene TRBJ2-1; weak D call: TRBD2 (6 bases). Source: peripheral blood, taken on day 0 of AZD1222 vaccination. CDR3 loop: CASSFQGGWNEQFF. The CDR3 DNA is TGTGCCAGCAGTTTCCAGGGAGGTTGGAATGAGCAGTTCTTC.